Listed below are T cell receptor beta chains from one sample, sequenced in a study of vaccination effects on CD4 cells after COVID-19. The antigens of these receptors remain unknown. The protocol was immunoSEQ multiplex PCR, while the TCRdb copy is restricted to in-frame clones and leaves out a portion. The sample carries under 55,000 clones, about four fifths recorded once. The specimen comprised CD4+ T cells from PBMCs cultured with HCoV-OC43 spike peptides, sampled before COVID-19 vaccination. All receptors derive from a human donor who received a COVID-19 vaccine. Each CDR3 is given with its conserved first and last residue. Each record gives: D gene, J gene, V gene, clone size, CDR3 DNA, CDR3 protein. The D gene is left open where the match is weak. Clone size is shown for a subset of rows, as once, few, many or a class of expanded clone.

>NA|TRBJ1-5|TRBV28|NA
TGTGCCAGCACTCTAGGGTTTCCATCGGGCAATCAGCCCCAGCATTTT
CASTLGFPSGNQPQHF
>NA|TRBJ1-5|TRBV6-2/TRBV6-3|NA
TGTGCCAGCAGTCTTTCCGCGACAGCCGGCAATCAGCCCCAGCATTTT
CASSLSATAGNQPQHF
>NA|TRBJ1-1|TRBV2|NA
TGTGCCAGCATGGGTGGGGCGGACACTGAAGCTTTCTTT
CASMGGADTEAFF
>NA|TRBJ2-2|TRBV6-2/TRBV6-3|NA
TGTGCCAGCAGTTACGGTACAGTTAACACCGGGGAGCTGTTTTTT
CASSYGTVNTGELFF
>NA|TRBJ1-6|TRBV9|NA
TGTGCCAGCAGCGTATCATCAAGCTCCTATAATTCACCCCTCCACTTT
CASSVSSSSYNSPLHF
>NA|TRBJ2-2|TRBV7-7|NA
TGTGCCAGCAGCCCTGGGACCTTCTCCGGGGAGCTGTTTTTT
CASSPGTFSGELFF
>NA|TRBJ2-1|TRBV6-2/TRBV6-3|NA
TGTGCCAGCAGTGTCGACCCCAATGACTACAATGAGCAGTTCTTC
CASSVDPNDYNEQFF
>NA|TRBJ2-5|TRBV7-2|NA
TGTGCCAGCAGCTTAGGCGGGGGCGACCGGGGGACCCAGTACTTC
CASSLGGGDRGTQYF
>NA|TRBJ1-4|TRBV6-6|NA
TGTGCCAGCAGGCGTGGGCCGAGCGGCGAAAAACTGTTTTTT
CASRRGPSGEKLFF
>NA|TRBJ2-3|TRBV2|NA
TGTGCCAGCAGTTACTCCACAGATACGCAGTATTTT
CASSYSTDTQYF
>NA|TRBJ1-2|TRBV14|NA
TGTGCCAGCAGCCAAGAACCGGGCTACTATGGCTACACCTTC
CASSQEPGYYGYTF
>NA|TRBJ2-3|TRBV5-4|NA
TGTGCCAGCAGCCCCGAGATGGGGGCAGATACGCAGTATTTT
CASSPEMGADTQYF
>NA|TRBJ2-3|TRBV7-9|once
TGTGCCAGCAGCTTCCAGGGCACAGATACGCAGTATTTT
CASSFQGTDTQYF
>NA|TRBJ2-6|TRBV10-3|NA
TGTGCCATCACCCCCAGGGCAGGCCAAGGATCTGGGGCCAACGTCCTGACTTTC
CAITPRAGQGSGANVLTF
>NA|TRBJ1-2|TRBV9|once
TGTGCCAGCAGCCCCCACGGTCGGGACGGGGATCTTGGCTACACCTTC
CASSPHGRDGDLGYTF
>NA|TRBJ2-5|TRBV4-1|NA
TGCGCCAGCAGCCAAGGTATGGGCCTGAGGCAAGAGACCCAGTACTTC
CASSQGMGLRQETQYF
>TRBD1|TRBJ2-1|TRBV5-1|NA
TGCGCCAGCAGCAGGGACAGCCGCCTCTACAATGAGCAGTTCTTC
CASSRDSRLYNEQFF
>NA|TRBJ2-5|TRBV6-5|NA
TGTGCCAGCAGTTACTCCCGCGGGGGCCTCCAAGAGACCCAGTACTTC
CASSYSRGGLQETQYF
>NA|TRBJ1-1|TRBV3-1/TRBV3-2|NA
TGTGCCAGCAGCCAGACGGGAGGCCCGAACACTGAAGCTTTCTTT
CASSQTGGPNTEAFF
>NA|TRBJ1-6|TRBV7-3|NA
TGTGCCAGCAGCTTAGGAGGGGTGAATTCACCCCTCCACTTT
CASSLGGVNSPLHF
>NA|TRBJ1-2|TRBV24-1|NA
TGTGCCACCAGTGACCCTCAGATCGGCTATGGCTACACCTTC
CATSDPQIGYGYTF
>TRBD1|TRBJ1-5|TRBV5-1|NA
TGCGCCAGCAGCTTGGGGGGACAGTGGAATCAGCCCCAGCATTTT
CASSLGGQWNQPQHF
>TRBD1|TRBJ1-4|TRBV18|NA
TGTGCCAGCTCACCGCGGGACAGTAATGAAAAACTGTTTTTT
CASSPRDSNEKLFF
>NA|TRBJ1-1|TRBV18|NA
TGTGCCAGCTTCACCAGCGGGAACACTGAAGCTTTCTTT
CASFTSGNTEAFF
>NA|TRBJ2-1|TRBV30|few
TGTGCCTGGAGAGGGACGGGGAATGAGCAGTTCTTC
CAWRGTGNEQFF
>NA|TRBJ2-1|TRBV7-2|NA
TGTGCCAGCAGCTTGGCCGAGAGTTGGCAGTTCTTC
CASSLAESWQFF
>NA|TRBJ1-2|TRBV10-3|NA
TGTGCCATCAGGCTTCATGGCTACACCTTC
CAIRLHGYTF
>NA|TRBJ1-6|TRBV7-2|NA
TGTGCCAGCAGCTTCAACAATTCACCCCTCCACTTT
CASSFNNSPLHF
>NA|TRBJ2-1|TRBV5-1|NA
TGCGCCAGCAGCTTGGGTGGCCTAGGCTTGGCGGGGCAGTTCTTC
CASSLGGLGLAGQFF
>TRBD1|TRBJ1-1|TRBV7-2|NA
TGTGCCAGCAGCTTAGTAATCGGGGGAGGACAGGGAGCTTTCTTT
CASSLVIGGGQGAFF
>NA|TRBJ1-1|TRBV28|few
TGTGCCAGCCGGGACAACACTGAAGCTTTCTTT
CASRDNTEAFF
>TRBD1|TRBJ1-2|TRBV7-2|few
TGTGCCAGCAGCTTACAGGGGGCAAAAGGCTACACCTTC
CASSLQGAKGYTF
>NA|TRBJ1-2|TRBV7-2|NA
TGTGCCAGCAGCTTAGTCGGGCAGTACGGCTACACCTTC
CASSLVGQYGYTF
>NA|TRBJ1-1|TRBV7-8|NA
TGTGCCAGCAGCCCTGGCGGGTCCACTGAAGCTTTCTTT
CASSPGGSTEAFF
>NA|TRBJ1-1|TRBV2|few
TGTGCCAGCAGCGGGGCCAGTGAAGCTTTCTTT
CASSGASEAFF
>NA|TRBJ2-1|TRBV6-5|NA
TGTGCCAGCAGCCGGACAGCCTACAATGAGCAGTTCTTC
CASSRTAYNEQFF
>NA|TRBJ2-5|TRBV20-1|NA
TGCAGTGCTAGTATGGGAGCGTCACCCCGGTACTTC
CSASMGASPRYF
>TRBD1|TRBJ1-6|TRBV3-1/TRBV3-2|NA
TGTGCCAGCAGCCGCAGGACAGGGTGGTCACCCCTCCACTTT
CASSRRTGWSPLHF
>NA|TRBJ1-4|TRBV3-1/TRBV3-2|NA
TGTGCCAGCAGCCAAGGGAGGGGGGCTCTGTCTGAAAAACTGTTTTTT
CASSQGRGALSEKLFF
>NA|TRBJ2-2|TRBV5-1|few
TGCGCCAGCAGCTTTGCTAGTAGTAGCGGGGAGCTGTTTTTT
CASSFASSSGELFF
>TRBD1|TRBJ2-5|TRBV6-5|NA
TGTGCCAGCAGCTGGACAGCAGGGGGAGAGACCCAGTACTTC
CASSWTAGGETQYF